This T cell receptor (beta chain) was sequenced in a study of blood T cell repertoires in COVID-19 (dated by TCRdb to the early 2020s). Regarding the research as a whole: Collaborator samples came from the United States, Italy and Spain and covered acute and convalescent phases of COVID-19. The prospective study material was composed of cDNA or gDNA derived from T cells, B-cell-depleted T cells, or PBMCs. The dataset comprised deeply sampled blood TCRbeta repertoires from subjects exposed to, actively infected with, or recovered from COVID-19. A freely available public database, intended as a resource for researchers studying the immune response to SARS-CoV-2, is where the repertoires were released. Samples were obtained from the ongoing ImmuneRACE study (first 160 participants) and from some 1,300 subjects provided by 6 global collaborators. Sample metadata almost always included a de-identified subject ID, COVID-19 status, age in years and sex. Where HLA class I and class II types were available, the types were taken from metadata supplied by the sample provider, not from assay-based typing. Summary of the overall study and its limitations: Clinical and demographic metadata were provided uncurated, with the amount varying by source and participant.

Participants in the prospective study were aged about 18 to 95 years, lived in 24 United States geographic areas, and enrolled through a virtual design. In the prospective study, participants were assigned to cohorts based on the clinical history participants reported in a screening survey and a study questionnaire. Mobile phlebotomists in the prospective study collected whole blood, serum and a nasopharyngeal or oropharyngeal swab from every participant. Participants in the prospective study had the option to provide additional blood draws and questionnaires over a roughly 2-month period. Blood samples from the prospective study were shipped frozen or at room temperature prior to DNA extraction. Ends trimmed: V by 7 bases, J by 6 bases; bases unmatched to a gene: 9. The germline V gene supplies CDR1 SGHDT and CDR2 YYEEEE. From the cysteine through the phenylalanine, the CDR3 covers 15 amino acids. The kept DNA is CDR3 alone, 45 bases in frame from the first base.

As to this clone: Its binding antigen is unknown. Per-base qualities were not stored, and no clone one base away is much larger.

TCRbeta CDR3 regions were amplified from genomic DNA by means of the immunoSEQ Assay, a bias-controlled multiplex PCR. As for the original processing: Nucleated cell counts per sample were estimated from amplification of reference gene primers within the assay. Sequence reads were collapsed and filtered to measure the absolute abundance of every unique TCRbeta CDR3 rearrangement. For each sample, productive Simpson clonality was calculated as the square root of Simpson's diversity index over productive rearrangements. What TCRdb holds here is the immuneACCESS table cut down to in-frame rearrangements. Part of the clones is not present; checked against another copy, under half of the missing clones reflect an unresolved V gene, and the others are unexplained. V and J calls and clone size are those listed in that table; D and trimming were worked out from the DNA. For this sample there are approximately 360,000 clones; over 75% appear just once. Around 0.91% of the sample lies in the top ten.

The sequence is built from TRBV5-6 and TRBJ2-1, with 11 bases in between that match TRBD2. Material: PBMCs or T cells enriched from blood (not recorded which). The receptor was derived from a woman aged 25 to 39 with acute COVID-19. DNA sequence: TGTGCCAGCGGATCAGTTAGCGGGGGGGCCAATGAGCAGTTCTTC. Its protein reads: CASGSVSGGANEQFF.